This TCR beta chain was sequenced in a study of blood T cell repertoires in COVID-19. Study details: In each case, the material was cDNA or gDNA derived from T cells, B-cell-depleted T cells, or PBMCs.

Seattle enrolled patients during active infection and tracked them longitudinally. This CDR3 has 13 amino acids. Germline V lookup: CDR1 SGHTA, CDR2 FQGTGA. V was pared by 5 bases and J by 7 bases, with 7 bases of the junction left unmatched. The protocol was immunoSEQ multiplex PCR, while the TCRdb copy is restricted to in-frame clones and leaves out a portion. The table lists hundreds of thousands of clones, 88% of them singletons. This sequence was found in a woman between 65 and 79 years old with COVID-19, enrolled during active disease. This sequence joins TRBV7-3 and TRBJ2-7; 8 bases map to TRBD1. The sample comprised peripheral blood. In DNA form, the CDR3 reads TGTGCCAGCAGCCAAACAGGGGGTTGGGAGCAGTACTTC. Translated: CASSQTGGWEQYF.